Below are 15 T cell receptor beta chains sequenced from a single sample in a study of beta chain features in type 1 diabetes. The antigens for these receptors are not known. Expressed TCRB transcripts were sequenced because the entire RNA isolate underwent reverse transcription. TCRdb's table, derived via immunoSEQ multiplex PCR, lists solely in-frame clones and lacks some. Of fewer than 300,000 clones listed, roughly 21% are singletons. Study observations and caveats: When Type 1 diabetes patients were examined, their TCRB CDR3s proved moderately but significantly shorter in all four CD4+ subsets.

Sample: naive CD4+ T cells from blood. All receptors derive from a woman aged 40 to 49 with type 1 diabetes.

J is TRBJ1-1 and V is TRBV7-9, with a possible D match to TRBD1 (5 bases). This CDR3 is 13 amino acids long. V was pared by 5 bases and J by 1 base, with 8 bases between. Germline V gene lookup returns CDR1 SEHNR and CDR2 FQNEAQ (reference sequence). This CDR3 is CASSNGQNTEAFF. In DNA form, the CDR3 reads TGTGCCAGCAGCAACGGACAGAACACTGAAGCTTTCTTT.

This clone has a handful of counts. This chain joins TRBV5-4 and TRBJ2-5; a weak D match, TRBD1 (5 bases). CDR1 and CDR2 (germline): SGHNT, YYREEE (reference sequence). The CDR3 has 15 residues. Trimming took off 4 bases at V and 4 bases at J, with 17 bases between the two ends. Here the CDR3 reads CASSLLVSGLETQYF. The CDR3 DNA reads as TGTGCCAGCAGCCTATTGGTGTCAGGGCTAGAGACCCAGTACTTC.

The table lists this clone with a count of one. The gene calls are TRBV9 and TRBJ2-1, with 7 nucleotides matching TRBD1. CDR1 is SGDLS and CDR2 is YYNGEE in the germline V gene. J lost 0 bases, V lost 4 bases, and 7 bases had no gene match. The CDR3 is made up of 16 amino acids. As DNA, the CDR3 is TGTGCCAGCAGCCCTCCGGGACAGAGCTCCTACAATGAGCAGTTCTTC. Translating it yields CASSPPGQSSYNEQFF. The complete variable domain, with remaining parts taken from reference TRBV9 and TRBJ2-1, reads DSGVTQTPKHLITATGQRVTLRCSPRSGDLSVYWYQQSLDQGLQFLIQYYNGEERAKGNILERFSAQQFPDLHSELNLSSLELGDSALYFCASSPPGQSSYNEQFFGPGTRLTVL.

In this sample, this clone turned up a few times. The rearrangement uses TRBV25-1 and TRBJ1-1, with 8 bases identical to TRBD1. The CDR3 totals 14 residues. J gave up 4 bases and V 6 bases, and 7 bases lay outside the gene matches. The germline CDR1 and CDR2 sequences are MGHDK and SYGVNS. The CDR3 DNA reads as TGTGCCAGCAGACCCAGGGGGCAAGGCACTGAAGCTTTCTTT. Its translation is CASRPRGQGTEAFF.

This clone was seen a few times. The gene calls are TRBV9 and TRBJ2-2; possibly TRBD2 for D (5 bases). This CDR3 has 11 residues. CDR1 and CDR2 from the germline V gene are SGDLS and YYNGEE. With 7 bases removed from V and 6 bases from J, the gap between germline ends came to 7 bases. The CDR3 here is CASGRAGELFF. CDR3 nucleotides: TGTGCCAGCGGGCGGGCCGGGGAGCTGTTTTTT. Drawing the rest from reference TRBV9 and TRBJ2-2, the complete variable domain is DSGVTQTPKHLITATGQRVTLRCSPRSGDLSVYWYQQSLDQGLQFLIQYYNGEERAKGNILERFSAQQFPDLHSELNLSSLELGDSALYFCASGRAGELFFGEGSRLTVL.

In its sample, this clone was seen a few times. The rearrangement joins TRBV15 to TRBJ2-3, with D hard to call. V lost 1 base, J lost 6 bases, and 8 bases lay in between. Germline V CDR1 and CDR2: LNHNV, YYDKDF (reference sequence). The CDR3 is made up of 13 amino acids. CDR3 DNA: TGTGCCACCAGCAGAGTGGGCCCCGATACGCAGTATTTT. It is translated as CATSRVGPDTQYF.

This clone was seen only a few times. The V call is TRBV7-9, the J call TRBJ1-2; no definite D call. V was pared by 3 bases and J by 2 bases, with 4 bases between. Germline CDR1 reads SEHNR; CDR2 reads FQNEAQ (reference sequence). CDR3 length: 12 residues. In nucleotides, the CDR3 is TGTGCCAGCAGCTTCAGGAACTATGGCTACACCTTC. Translating it yields CASSFRNYGYTF. Using reference TRBV7-9 and TRBJ1-2 for the parts outside the CDR3, the full variable domain is DTGVSQNPRHKITKRGQNVTFRCDPISEHNRLYWYRQTLGQGPEFLTYFQNEAQLEKSRLLSDRFSAERPKGSFSTLEIQRTEQGDSAMYLCASSFRNYGYTFGSGTRLTVV.

The chain couples TRBV29-1 to TRBJ1-2; D remains unclear. In germline, CDR1 is SQVTM, CDR2 ANQGSEA. V was cut by 6 bases and J by 4 bases, with 12 bases left in between. The CDR3 sequence is 12 residues long. CDR3 coding DNA: TGCAGCGTATCACCAGGCATCTATGGCTACACCTTC. Translating it yields CSVSPGIYGYTF.

The rearrangement joins TRBV5-5 to TRBJ2-7, with D possibly being TRBD1 (6 bases). This CDR3 is built from 15 residues. CDR1 and CDR2 (germline): SGHKS, YYEKEE (reference sequence). V dropped 2 bases and J dropped 5 bases, with 17 bases sitting between them. CDR3 sequence reads: CASSLTGTTKHEQYF. The DNA for the CDR3 is TGTGCCAGCAGCTTAACCGGGACAACTAAACACGAGCAGTACTTC.

This clone came up a few times. The V and J genes are TRBV30 and TRBJ1-2; weak D call: TRBD1 (6 bases). Deletions cut 2 bases from V and 13 bases from J, with 11 bases between. From germline, CDR1 is GTSNPN and CDR2 SVGIG (reference sequence). The CDR3 loop spans 10 amino acids. Here the CDR3 DNA reads TGTGCCTGGAGTCGGGACATCGCCACCTTC. As protein: CAWSRDIATF.

This clone was counted only a few times. The rearrangement links TRBV28 to TRBJ1-4, with no clear D. The length of the CDR3 is 14 residues. Germline lookup yields CDR1 MDHEN and CDR2 SYDVKM. Trimming removed 3 bases from V and 5 bases from J, with 10 bases in between. The CDR3 is CASSFGRANEKLFF. For the CDR3, the DNA is TGTGCCAGCAGTTTTGGGCGAGCAAATGAAAAACTGTTTTTT.

On this clone itself: Other nucleotide sequences from this sample produce the same CDR3. The chain is built from TRBV5-4 and TRBJ2-5, with 10 bases aligning to TRBD2. V shed 4 bases and J 2 bases; nucleotides not matched to a gene: 5. This CDR3 is 15 amino acids long. Germline V CDR1 and CDR2: SGHNT, YYREEE (reference sequence). CDR3 protein: CASSLAGARQETQYF. The CDR3 bases are TGTGCCAGCAGCCTAGCGGGGGCCCGGCAAGAGACCCAGTACTTC. Full variable domain (rest looked up from reference TRBV5-4 and TRBJ2-5): ETGVTQSPTHLIKTRGQQVTLRCSSQSGHNTVSWYQQALGQGPQFIFQYYREEENGRGNFPPRFSGLQFPNYSSELNVNALELDDSALYLCASSLAGARQETQYFGPGTRLLVL.

V gene TRBV5-1 combines with J gene TRBJ2-2; D is uncertain. The CDR3 is 13 residues long. The germline V and J ends were trimmed by 4 bases and 3 bases, with 7 bases remaining between them. The germline V gene has CDR1 SGHRS and CDR2 YFSETQ. This CDR3 reads CASSPQDTGELFF. In nucleotides, the CDR3 is TGCGCCAGCAGCCCCCAGGACACCGGGGAGCTGTTTTTT.

The table lists this clone with a few counts. V usage is TRBV29-1 and J usage is TRBJ2-1; TRBD2 matches at 9 bases. In germline, CDR1 is SQVTM, CDR2 ANQGSEA. The CDR3 length is 17 residues. The ends lost 2 bases at V and 7 bases at J; junction bases unmatched: 15. As DNA, the CDR3 is TGCAGCGTTGAAACTTCGCTAGCGGGACGTCTCTTTAATGAGCAGTTCTTC. It yields the protein CSVETSLAGRLFNEQFF.

This clone was counted between two and nine times. This sample includes further DNA sequences coding for the same CDR3. The chain is built from TRBV29-1 and TRBJ1-5; tentatively, D is TRBD1 (6 bases). Trimming stripped 6 bases from V and 2 bases from J, with 8 bases between. Germline V gene sequence: CDR1 SQVTM, CDR2 ANQGSEA. This CDR3 has 12 residues. CDR3 amino acids: CSVAGGNQPQHF. CDR3 DNA sequence: TGCAGCGTGGCAGGGGGCAATCAGCCCCAGCATTTT.